The rows below give T cell receptor beta chains drawn from one sample of a study of T cell responses to AZD1222 COVID-19 vaccine. The method was immunoSEQ multiplex PCR; TCRdb's version includes in-frame clones alone and lacks a portion of them. The data show some 120,000 clones, with 88% seen just once and 7.6% held by the top ten. The source material was peripheral blood, sampled on day 0 of AZD1222 vaccination. Receptors originate from an adult in good health. Each CDR3 is given with its conserved first and last residue. D genes are given only for firm matches. Size values are once, few and many counts, or a class for expanded clones, and some rows have none.

d_gene	v_gene	abundance	j_gene	CDR3aa	CDR3nt
.	TRBV10-3	.	TRBJ2-3	CAISESRSTDTQYF	TGTGCCATCAGTGAGTCGCGGAGCACAGATACGCAGTATTTT
.	TRBV2	.	TRBJ1-5	CASSEWGNSNQPQHF	TGTGCCAGCAGTGAATGGGGGAATAGCAATCAGCCCCAGCATTTT
TRBD2	TRBV4-3	.	TRBJ2-7	CASSQGTSGGYEQYF	TGCGCCAGCAGCCAGGGCACTAGCGGTGGCTACGAGCAGTACTTC
.	TRBV11-3	.	TRBJ2-6	CASSQGSGANVLTF	TGTGCCAGCAGTCAGGGGAGTGGGGCCAACGTCCTGACTTTC
TRBD1	TRBV29-1	.	TRBJ2-7	CSVYTTGAPNEQYF	TGCAGCGTTTATACCACAGGGGCCCCTAACGAGCAGTACTTC
.	TRBV7-2	.	TRBJ1-1	CASSLMRQPAFF	TGTGCCAGCAGCTTAATGCGGCAGCCAGCTTTCTTT
.	TRBV9	once	TRBJ1-3	CASSVTGQLGDTIYF	TGTGCCAGCAGCGTGACTGGGCAGCTGGGGGACACCATATATTTT
.	TRBV5-4	once	TRBJ1-3	CASSREGTAAGNTIYF	TGTGCCAGCAGCCGCGAAGGGACGGCTGCTGGAAACACCATATATTTT
.	TRBV28	.	TRBJ1-5	CASSSMGGSNQPQHF	TGTGCCAGCAGTTCCATGGGAGGTAGCAATCAGCCCCAGCATTTT
TRBD1	TRBV14	.	TRBJ2-7	CASSRDRLDEQYF	TGTGCCAGCAGCCGGGACAGGTTGGACGAGCAGTACTTC
TRBD1	TRBV6-5	.	TRBJ2-7	CASKNRQGYEQYF	TGTGCCAGCAAGAACCGACAGGGGTACGAGCAGTACTTC
.	TRBV3-1/TRBV3-2	.	TRBJ2-2	CASSQGGPGELFF	TGTGCCAGCAGCCAAGGAGGTCCCGGGGAGCTGTTTTTT
TRBD2	TRBV6-5	.	TRBJ2-7	CASSTSGYEQYF	TGTGCCAGCAGTACTAGCGGCTACGAGCAGTACTTC
.	TRBV12-3/TRBV12-4	.	TRBJ1-2	CASSSIRVGGYTF	TGTGCCAGCAGTTCTATCAGGGTAGGCGGCTACACCTTC
TRBD1	TRBV20-1	.	TRBJ2-3	CSADRGDTQYF	TGCAGTGCTGACAGGGGAGATACGCAGTATTTT
.	TRBV7-9	once	TRBJ2-5	CASSLAGWETQYF	TGTGCCAGCAGCTTAGCCGGGTGGGAGACCCAGTACTTC
TRBD1	TRBV11-2	.	TRBJ1-5	CASSLEGSGGAHNQPQHF	TGTGCCAGCAGCTTAGAAGGGTCAGGGGGCGCCCACAATCAGCCCCAGCATTTT
.	TRBV9	.	TRBJ2-7	CASSVQGSSYEQYF	TGTGCCAGCAGCGTACAAGGATCCTCCTACGAGCAGTACTTC
TRBD1	TRBV7-2	.	TRBJ1-1	CASSLYGTGTAEAFF	TGTGCCAGCAGCTTATATGGGACAGGGACTGCTGAAGCTTTCTTT
.	TRBV9	.	TRBJ2-7	CASSLGGAGRTPYEQYF	TGTGCCAGCAGCTTAGGAGGTGCGGGGCGGACGCCCTACGAGCAGTACTTC
.	TRBV19	.	TRBJ1-5	CASSITGGNQPQHF	TGTGCCAGTAGTATTACGGGGGGCAATCAGCCCCAGCATTTT
.	TRBV5-6	.	TRBJ1-5	CASSLGGGYQPQHF	TGTGCCAGCAGCTTGGGAGGAGGGTATCAGCCCCAGCATTTT
.	TRBV5-1	.	TRBJ1-5	CASPGRGSNQPQHF	TGCGCCAGCCCGGGACGGGGTAGCAATCAGCCCCAGCATTTT
TRBD1	TRBV3-1/TRBV3-2	.	TRBJ1-3	CASSQAGQGAPGNTIYF	TGTGCCAGCAGCCAGGCAGGACAGGGTGCCCCTGGAAACACCATATATTTT
.	TRBV28	.	TRBJ1-1	CASTLNTEAFF	TGTGCCAGCACGCTCAACACTGAAGCTTTCTTT
TRBD1	TRBV7-3	.	TRBJ2-3	CASRLTGGGVDTQYF	TGTGCCAGCAGACTTACAGGGGGCGGGGTAGATACGCAGTATTTT
.	TRBV2	.	TRBJ2-1	CASSVNYRAYNEQFF	TGTGCCAGCAGTGTAAACTATCGGGCCTACAATGAGCAGTTCTTC
TRBD2	TRBV28	.	TRBJ2-2	CASTGTSGGLTGELFF	TGTGCCAGCACAGGGACTAGCGGGGGGTTAACCGGGGAGCTGTTTTTT
.	TRBV30	.	TRBJ1-3	CAWSVPRGSGNTIYF	TGTGCCTGGAGTGTACCGAGGGGTTCTGGAAACACCATATATTTT
.	TRBV5-6	.	TRBJ2-7	CASSLPGRSSYEQYF	TGTGCCAGCAGCTTGCCGGGTAGGAGCTCCTACGAGCAGTACTTC
.	TRBV15	.	TRBJ2-3	CATSKGGGEADTQYF	TGTGCCACCTCAAAAGGGGGGGGCGAGGCAGATACGCAGTATTTT
TRBD1	TRBV19	.	TRBJ2-2	CASSRGTGGLTGELFF	TGTGCCAGTAGTAGGGGGACAGGGGGCTTAACCGGGGAGCTGTTTTTT
TRBD2	TRBV9	.	TRBJ2-3	CASSGSSGEFTDTQYF	TGTGCCAGCAGCGGTTCTAGCGGCGAATTCACAGATACGCAGTATTTT
.	TRBV2	.	TRBJ2-3	CASSSGTRDTQYF	TGTGCCAGCAGCTCCGGGACAAGGGATACGCAGTATTTT
.	TRBV18	.	TRBJ1-1	CASSRPGAGNTEAFF	TGTGCCAGCTCACGGCCCGGGGCAGGGAACACTGAAGCTTTCTTT
TRBD1	TRBV14	.	TRBJ1-6	CASSPPGQGAWGTALHF	TGTGCCAGCAGCCCACCGGGACAGGGGGCATGGGGGACAGCCCTCCACTTT
.	TRBV5-1	.	TRBJ1-5	CASSLGGMSNQPQHF	TGCGCCAGCAGCTTGGGAGGTATGAGCAATCAGCCCCAGCATTTT
.	TRBV5-1	few	TRBJ1-2	CASKGGASNYGYTF	TGCGCCAGCAAGGGGGGGGCAAGTAACTATGGCTACACCTTC